These 32 T cell receptor beta chains were sequenced from one sample in a study of stem cell transplantation in POMP-related autoinflammatory disease (dated by TCRdb to about 2021). Library prep was done by the immunoSEQ multiplex PCR assay. Entries here come from immuneACCESS through TCRdb and include only in-frame sequences with V and J called. Some clones fail to appear in such tables; in the studies checked, an unresolved V gene covers under half of the shortfall, and the cause of the remainder is unknown. The sample table records 68,000 or so clones; roughly 91% of these occur just once. Of the sample, about 0.66% is held by the ten largest clones. Explained via the paper, the time point label denotes: after hematopoietic stem cell transplant. The sample here was CD4+ T cells from PBMCs, taken after stem cell transplantation. The origin of the receptors is a human patient with POMP-related autoinflammation and immune dysregulation (PRAID). A transplant means some T cells may be of graft donor rather than patient origin.

V gene TRBV25-1 combines with J gene TRBJ2-1, with TRBD2 matching 13 bases. The CDR3 consists of 15 residues. J gave up 9 bases and V 2 bases, and 4 bases lay outside the gene matches. Germline V lookup: CDR1 MGHDK, CDR2 SYGVNS. In DNA form, the CDR3 reads TGTGCCAGCAGTGAAGGACTAGCGGGAGTCGGTGAGCAGTTCTTC. Translation gives CASSEGLAGVGEQFF.

V gene TRBV27 combines with J gene TRBJ1-2; TRBD1 matches 7 bases. The CDR3 extends over 17 amino acids. V gave up 5 bases and J gave up 0 bases; unmatched junction bases: 12. Germline CDR1 and CDR2: MNHEY and SMNVEV (reference sequence). CDR3 protein: CASSAHTGAGANYGYTF. The CDR3 DNA follows: TGTGCCAGCAGTGCACACACAGGGGCGGGAGCTAACTATGGCTACACCTTC.

This clone was observed a handful of times. The genes are TRBV11-2 and TRBJ1-1; 9 nucleotides line up with TRBD1. V dropped 1 base and J dropped 5; count of bases not matched to a gene: 8. CDR3 size: 16 residues. The germline gives CDR1 SGHAT, CDR2 FQNNGV. The CDR3 spells CASSLGNRGQSTEAFF. In DNA form, the CDR3 reads TGTGCCAGCAGCTTAGGAAACAGGGGGCAGAGTACTGAAGCTTTCTTT.

The chain recombines TRBV19 with TRBJ1-3, with D possibly being TRBD1 (5 bases). V was trimmed by 6 bases and J by 0 bases, leaving 12 bases between them. The CDR3 spans 15 residues. From germline, CDR1 is LNHDA and CDR2 SQIVND (reference sequence). CDR3 sequence reads: CASSRRQISGNTIYF. The CDR3 DNA reads TGTGCCAGTAGCCGAAGACAGATCTCTGGAAACACCATATATTTT.

The chain uses TRBV14 and TRBJ1-1; 8 bases match TRBD1. V lost 4 bases to trimming and J lost 5 bases; unmatched junction nucleotides: 6. There are 14 residues in the CDR3. Germline CDR1 and CDR2: SGHDN and FVKESK. CDR3 region: CASSREHRGTEAFF. The CDR3 nucleotides are TGTGCCAGCAGCCGAGAGCACAGGGGGACTGAAGCTTTCTTT.

This chain connects TRBV5-5 to TRBJ2-2; 7 bases match TRBD2. The junction had 2 bases not matched to a gene; V was cut back by 0 bases and J by 0 bases. Germline CDR1 SGHKS, CDR2 YYEKEE (reference sequence). The CDR3 runs to 16 residues. The CDR3 loop reads CASSLEGGANTGELFF. The CDR3 coding sequence is TGTGCCAGCAGCTTGGAGGGAGGGGCGAACACCGGGGAGCTGTTTTTT. The full variable domain, in which reference TRBV5-5 and TRBJ2-2 provide the parts outside the CDR3, is DAGVTQSPTHLIKTRGQQVTLRCSPISGHKSVSWYQQVLGQGPQFIFQYYEKEERGRGNFPDRFSARQFPNYSSELNVNALLLGDSALYLCASSLEGGANTGELFFGEGSRLTVL.

The chain carries TRBV11-1 and TRBJ2-7; possible D gene TRBD1, 6 bases. V shed 4 bases and J shed 3 bases, with 13 bases lying between them. CDR3 length: 14 amino acids. Per germline, CDR1 SGHAT and CDR2 FQDESV (reference sequence). The CDR3 loop reads CASSSEGDFYEQYF. In nucleotides, the CDR3 is TGTGCCAGCAGCTCAGAGGGGGATTTCTACGAGCAGTACTTC.

CDR3 residues: CASSSYTSGGLTDTQYF. Written as DNA, the CDR3 is TGTGCCAGCAGTTCCTACACTAGCGGGGGTTTGACAGATACGCAGTATTTT. V usage is TRBV27 and J usage is TRBJ2-3, with 11 bases matching TRBD2. CDR3 length: 17 residues. With 4 bases clipped from V and 3 bases from J, the junction kept 9 bases outside the gene matches. CDR1 and CDR2 (germline): MNHEY, SMNVEV (reference sequence).

This rearrangement joins TRBV24-1 to TRBJ1-1, with 8 bases lining up with TRBD1. The CDR3 is 15 amino acids. The germline gives CDR1 KGHDR, CDR2 SFDVKD. Losses at the gene ends were 9 bases for V and 4 bases for J; bases not matched to a gene: 12. The CDR3 sequence: CATAGGQGEGTEAFF. CDR3 DNA sequence: TGTGCCACCGCTGGAGGACAGGGTGAGGGCACTGAAGCTTTCTTT.

The V and J genes are TRBV28 and TRBJ2-7, with 8 bases identical to TRBD1. Germline trimming cut 3 bases from V and 0 bases from J; bases unmatched to any gene: 7. The CDR3 length is 16 residues. Per the germline V gene, CDR1 is MDHEN and CDR2 is SYDVKM. The CDR3 region has the DNA TGTGCCAGCAGTTTCCCGGGACAGGCAAGCTCCTACGAGCAGTACTTC. It translates to CASSFPGQASSYEQYF.

By share, this clone counts as medium-sized. V and J are TRBV20-1 and TRBJ2-1; D perhaps matches TRBD2 (5 bases). In germline, CDR1 is DFQATT, CDR2 SNEGSKA (reference sequence). With 3 bases removed from V and 2 bases from J, the gap between germline ends came to 14 bases. The CDR3 is 15 residues long. The CDR3 loop is CSASSVNGAYNEQFF. The CDR3 region has the DNA TGCAGTGCTAGTAGCGTAAACGGCGCCTACAATGAGCAGTTCTTC.

This clone showed up just once. V is TRBV5-6 and J is TRBJ2-3; D ambiguous. The germline gives CDR1 SGHDT, CDR2 YYEEEE. The germline V and J ends were trimmed by 0 bases and 5 bases, with 7 bases remaining between them. CDR3 size: 13 residues. Here the CDR3 reads CASSLGFQDTQYF. CDR3 nucleotides: TGTGCCAGCAGCTTGGGGTTTCAAGATACGCAGTATTTT.

The chain has TRBV5-1 and TRBJ2-7; no clear D gene. CDR3 length: 16 amino acids. Trimming removed 0 bases from V and 7 bases from J, with 20 bases in between. In germline, CDR1 is SGHRS, CDR2 YFSETQ. This CDR3 reads CASSLDGSGSIGEQYV. The CDR3 DNA sequence: TGCGCCAGCAGCTTGGACGGGTCTGGGTCCATAGGGGAGCAGTACGTC.

The V gene is TRBV18, the J gene TRBJ1-1; D unresolved. The ends were cut back, 0 bases at V and 1 base at J, with 6 bases in the middle. This CDR3 spans 14 amino acids. The germline CDR1 and CDR2 sequences are KGHSH and LQKENI. This chain's CDR3 is CASSPPNRNTEAFF. The DNA for the CDR3 is TGTGCCAGCTCACCACCTAACAGGAACACTGAAGCTTTCTTT.

Here the CDR3 reads CASSLVTGTPAGELFF. In nucleotides, the CDR3 is TGCGCCAGCAGCTTGGTAACCGGGACACCGGCCGGGGAGCTGTTTTTT. This sequence joins TRBV5-1 and TRBJ2-2, with D possibly TRBD1 on 6 matching bases. The length of the CDR3 is 16 residues. Trimming cost V 0 bases and J 6 bases, with 15 bases left between them. The germline V gene has CDR1 SGHRS and CDR2 YFSETQ.

The chain links TRBV2 to TRBJ1-2; possible D gene TRBD1, 6 bases. The CDR3 sequence is 13 residues long. The V gene's germline CDR1 is SNHLY and CDR2 FYNNEI. V was pared by 8 bases and J by 8 bases, with 18 bases between. Written as DNA, the CDR3 is TGTGCCAGCGGGGACGTGGCAGGGGAAGGCTACACCTTC. Amino acid sequence: CASGDVAGEGYTF.

The J gene is TRBJ2-1, the V gene TRBV10-1, with TRBD1 matching over 7 bases. The germline V gene encodes CDR1 WNHNN and CDR2 SYGVQD (reference sequence). The length of the CDR3 is 13 residues. V lost 7 bases, J lost 5 bases, and 5 bases stayed unmatched. In nucleotides, the CDR3 is TGCGCCAGCACTGCCGGACAGGACAATGAGCAGTTCTTC. It codes for CASTAGQDNEQFF.

The rearrangement joins TRBV18 to TRBJ1-3; a possible D gene is TRBD1 (6 bases). Germline CDR1 KGHSH, CDR2 LQKENI. V was clipped by 3 bases and J by 0 bases, with 9 bases between them. The CDR3 runs to 15 residues. CDR3 nucleotide sequence: TGTGCCAGCTCACCCCAGGGACACTCTGGAAACACCATATATTTT. As protein: CASSPQGHSGNTIYF.

The chain recombines TRBV5-1 with TRBJ2-3; D is possibly TRBD2 (6 bases). This CDR3 contains 13 residues. Germline V gene sequence: CDR1 SGHRS, CDR2 YFSETQ. Trimming took 7 bases from V and 5 from J, leaving 14 bases between them. Here the CDR3 DNA reads TGCGCCAGCTTCCCTCCGGGACTAGATACGCAGTATTTT. Protein: CASFPPGLDTQYF. Complete variable domain (other parts from reference TRBV5-1 and TRBJ2-3): KAGVTQTPRYLIKTRGQQVTLSCSPISGHRSVSWYQQTPGQGLQFLFEYFSETQRNKGNFPGRFSGRQFSNSRSEMNVSTLELGDSALYLCASFPPGLDTQYFGPGTRLTVL.

The chain carries TRBV3-1 (or the pseudogene TRBV3-2) and TRBJ2-5; 8 bases line up with TRBD1. The CDR3 runs 15 residues. Germline V gives CDR1 LGHDT, CDR2 YNNKEL (reference sequence). V lost 2 bases to trimming and J lost 6 bases; unmatched junction nucleotides: 8. The CDR3 nucleotides are TGTGCCAGCAGCCAATCTCCAGGACAGGGCCAGACCCAGTACTTC. It is translated as CASSQSPGQGQTQYF.

The chain couples TRBV10-3 to TRBJ2-7, with D uncertain. Germline-derived CDR1 and CDR2 are ENHRY and SYGVKD. This CDR3 has 13 residues. The V gene lost 9 bases and the J gene lost 5 bases, with 17 bases spanning the gap. The CDR3 is CAIGRPLGNEQYF. The CDR3 DNA reads as TGTGCCATAGGCCGGCCTCTAGGAAACGAGCAGTACTTC.

The chain employs TRBV12-3 or TRBV12-4 and TRBJ1-2, with TRBD1 matching 8 bases. The CDR3 totals 13 residues. Trimming at V came to 8 bases and at J to 8 bases, leaving 10 bases not matched to a gene. CDR3 amino acids: CASGIDRGRGYTF. The CDR3 DNA sequence: TGTGCCAGCGGTATTGACAGGGGTCGGGGCTACACCTTC.

The chain employs TRBV28 and TRBJ2-7, with D tentatively TRBD2 (6 bases). V shed 6 bases and J shed 0 bases, with 15 bases lying between them. The CDR3 runs 15 residues. From germline, CDR1 is MDHEN and CDR2 SYDVKM. CDR3 residues: CASSSLRDFSYEQYF. The CDR3 DNA reads as TGTGCCAGCAGCTCCCTCCGGGACTTCTCCTACGAGCAGTACTTC.

The rearrangement uses TRBV5-1 and TRBJ2-1; D is uncertain. Germline CDR1 and CDR2: SGHRS and YFSETQ. The CDR3 sequence is 16 residues long. V lost 4 bases and J lost 2, with 16 bases in between. The CDR3 loop is CASSPAAAYAYNEQFF. CDR3 sequence (DNA): TGCGCCAGCAGCCCGGCCGCGGCCTATGCCTACAATGAGCAGTTCTTC.

The V gene is TRBV19, the J gene TRBJ1-5; no clear D. Germline-derived CDR1 and CDR2 are LNHDA and SQIVND (reference sequence). CDR3 length: 12 amino acids. V was clipped by 4 bases and J by 6 bases, with 7 bases between them. The CDR3 coding sequence is TGTGCCAGTAGTACCCGCGGTCAGCCCCAGCATTTT. Protein: CASSTRGQPQHF.

The rearrangement uses TRBV12-3 or TRBV12-4 and TRBJ2-5; 9 bases match TRBD1. The V gene end was trimmed by 4 bases and the J gene end by 3 bases; junction bases not matched to a gene: 0. The CDR3 has 13 amino acids. The CDR3 nucleotides read TGTGCCAGCAGTTGGACAGGGGAAGAGACCCAGTACTTC. It yields the protein CASSWTGEETQYF.

The V gene is TRBV18, the J gene TRBJ2-1; TRBD1 is a possible D gene (5 bases). The germline V gene encodes CDR1 KGHSH and CDR2 LQKENI. The CDR3 runs 15 residues. The germline V and J ends were trimmed by 0 bases and 7 bases, with 13 bases remaining between them. CDR3 coding DNA: TGTGCCAGCTCACCACCAAGGCAGGGTAAAAATGAGCAGTTCTTC. As protein: CASSPPRQGKNEQFF. The full variable domain, with the rest looked up from reference TRBV18 and TRBJ2-1, is NAGVMQNPRHLVRRRGQEARLRCSPMKGHSHVYWYRQLPEEGLKFMVYLQKENIIDESGMPKERFSAEFPKEGPSILRIQQVVRGDSAAYFCASSPPRQGKNEQFFGPGTRLTVL.

The J gene is TRBJ1-3, the V gene TRBV28; D is unclear. This CDR3 has 15 residues. Germline V lookup: CDR1 MDHEN, CDR2 SYDVKM. Trimming stripped 2 bases from V and 0 bases from J, with 8 bases between. The CDR3 spells CASSLAASSGNTIYF. The DNA for the CDR3 is TGTGCCAGCAGTTTAGCTGCGAGCTCTGGAAACACCATATATTTT.

The chain carries TRBV24-1 and TRBJ2-6; D not resolved. This CDR3 is built from 17 residues. Trimming stripped 4 bases from V and 0 bases from J, with 12 bases between. Germline CDR1 reads KGHDR; CDR2 reads SFDVKD. Written as DNA, the CDR3 is TGTGCCACCAGTGAGTCGGGCCACACCTCTGGGGCCAACGTCCTGACTTTC. Protein: CATSESGHTSGANVLTF.

This rearrangement joins TRBV28 to TRBJ1-5; possible D gene TRBD1, 5 bases. V was shortened by 1 base and J by 3 bases, with 16 bases between the two germline ends. Germline loops: CDR1 MDHEN, CDR2 SYDVKM. CDR3 length: 17 residues. The chain's CDR3 is CASSLSPAGKDNQPQHF. CDR3 nucleotide sequence: TGTGCCAGCAGTTTATCCCCGGCAGGGAAGGACAATCAGCCCCAGCATTTT.

This clone was seen once. This sequence joins TRBV5-1 and TRBJ2-3; D gene unclear. V dropped 0 bases and J dropped 7 bases, with 9 bases sitting between them. Per the germline V gene, CDR1 is SGHRS and CDR2 is YFSETQ. The length of the CDR3 is 13 residues. The chain's CDR3 is CASSLGDRNTQYF. CDR3 bases: TGCGCCAGCAGCTTGGGGGATAGGAATACGCAGTATTTT.

The chain links TRBV19 to TRBJ1-6, with a possible D match to TRBD1 (5 bases). The CDR3 extends over 18 amino acids. Trimming removed 6 bases at V and 4 bases at J, with 22 bases between. CDR1 is LNHDA and CDR2 is SQIVND in the germline V gene (reference sequence). This CDR3 reads CASSSSWRRGTYNSPLHF. CDR3 coding DNA: TGTGCCAGTAGCTCCTCGTGGCGACGGGGGACTTATAATTCACCCCTCCACTTT. Based on the CDR3 plus reference TRBV19 and TRBJ1-6, the full variable domain is DGGITQSPKYLFRKEGQNVTLSCEQNLNHDAMYWYRQDPGQGLRLIYYSQIVNDFQKGDIAEGYSVSREKKESFPLTVTSAQKNPTAFYLCASSSSWRRGTYNSPLHFGNGTRLTVT.